The present T cell receptor beta chain was sequenced within a study of T cells in tuberculosis. On the study more broadly: CD1B tetramers identified T cells specific for mycobacterial lipid GMM. IGRA-negative adolescents, IGRA-positive adolescents with latent tuberculosis and adults with active tuberculosis formed this South African cohort.

Germline V gene lookup returns CDR1 KGHSH and CDR2 LQKENI. The germline V and J ends were trimmed by 2 bases and 2 bases, with 13 bases remaining between them. CDR3 length equals 15 residues. The time point: new active TB diagnosis, blood taken before or within 7 days of starting treatment. Libraries were prepared by immunoSEQ multiplex PCR; TCRdb keeps only in-frame clonotypes and omits some of them. Here the sample spans about 38,000 clones, roughly 95% being singletons. The rearrangement uses TRBV18 and TRBJ2-7; D is unresolved. This receptor was obtained from an adult with tuberculosis. This specimen was PBMCs, taken at tuberculosis diagnosis. CDR3 amino acids: CASSPGQPPTYEQYF. CDR3 DNA: TGTGCCAGCTCACCAGGGCAGCCGCCGACCTACGAGCAGTACTTC.